This TCR beta chain is from a study of CD8+ T cells in alopecia areata. Study-wide points: Only one nonresponder was present, which leaves the link between baseline CD8+ expansion and response uncertain. The study found that many expanded lesional clones persisted in scalp and blood during tofacitinib. Elevated clonality characterized lesional scalp relative to normal scalp, particularly in alopecia totalis/universalis.

Treatment specified: oral pan-JAK inhibitor, 5-10 mg twice daily. Germline lookup yields CDR1 SGHAT and CDR2 FQNNGV. The CDR3 consists of 17 residues. V shed 1 base and J 7 bases; nucleotides not matched to a gene: 12. In this sample, this clone turned up a few times. The antigen is unknown. Isolated RNA was reverse transcribed into cDNA used as the sequencing template. TCRdb's table, derived via immunoSEQ multiplex PCR, lists solely in-frame clones and lacks some. Here the sample spans approximately 200,000 clones, around two fifths being singletons. This material consisted of CD4+ T cells sorted from blood, taken at approximately week 36, from a patient treated with tofacitinib. This receptor was taken from a human donor with alopecia areata. The V call is TRBV11-2, the J call TRBJ2-1; 8 bases are shared with TRBD2. The CDR3 spells CASSLGSGRQGGNEQFF. The CDR3 DNA follows: TGTGCCAGCAGCTTAGGCAGCGGGAGACAAGGTGGGAATGAGCAGTTCTTC.